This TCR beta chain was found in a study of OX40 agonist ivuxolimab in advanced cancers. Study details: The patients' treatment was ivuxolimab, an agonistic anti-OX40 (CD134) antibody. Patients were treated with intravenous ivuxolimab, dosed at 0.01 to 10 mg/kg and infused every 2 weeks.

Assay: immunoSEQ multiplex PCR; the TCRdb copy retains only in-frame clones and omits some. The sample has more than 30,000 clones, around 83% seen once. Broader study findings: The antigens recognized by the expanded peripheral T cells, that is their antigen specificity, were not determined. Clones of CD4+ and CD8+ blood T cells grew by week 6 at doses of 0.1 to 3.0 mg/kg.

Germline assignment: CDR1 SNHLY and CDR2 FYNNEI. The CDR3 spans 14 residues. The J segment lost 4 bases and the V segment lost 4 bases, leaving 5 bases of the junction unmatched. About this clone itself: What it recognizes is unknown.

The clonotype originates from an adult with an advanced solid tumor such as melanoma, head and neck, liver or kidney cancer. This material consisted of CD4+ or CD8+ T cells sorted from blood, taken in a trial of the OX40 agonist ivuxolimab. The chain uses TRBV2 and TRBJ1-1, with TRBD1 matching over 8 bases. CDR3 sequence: CASSVRGLGTEAFF. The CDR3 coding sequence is TGTGCCAGCAGTGTCAGGGGGCTCGGCACTGAAGCTTTCTTT.